This T cell receptor beta chain emerged from a study of memory CD8 T cells in hepatitis C reinfection. As for the study in general: Pre-reinfection samples were taken 55 to 20 weeks before detection.

This clone was picked up one time. Libraries were prepared by immunoSEQ multiplex PCR; TCRdb keeps only in-frame clonotypes and omits some of them. Among 6,200 or so clones listed, 80% to 90% were seen once. The germline gives CDR1 PRHDT, CDR2 FYEKMQ (reference sequence). The CDR3 runs to 16 residues. V gave up 3 bases and J gave up 0 bases, with 14 bases separating them. Regarding time point: pre-reinfection, 55 to 20 weeks before reinfection detection. No in vitro expansion preceded TCR sequencing of the sorted cells. People who inject drugs from Montreal's HEPCO study were the donors. Sequences were obtained from naive CD8+ T cells sorted from blood. The receptor's source is a man between 50 and 59 years old with hepatitis C virus infection. The V gene is TRBV13, the J gene TRBJ1-1; D is perhaps TRBD1 (6 bases). DNA of the CDR3: TGTGCCAGCAGCTTTCGACAGGCCTTCTTGAACACTGAAGCTTTCTTT. Translating it yields CASSFRQAFLNTEAFF.